A single T cell receptor beta chain is shown here with its context. Its antigen is as yet unknown. This CDR3 is built from 16 residues. V gave up 0 bases and J gave up 0 bases, with 8 bases separating them. Germline lookup yields CDR1 MNHEY and CDR2 SVGAGI. Amplification used 60 Vbeta primers and 13 Jbeta primers. Using immunoSEQ multiplex PCR, the repertoire was profiled, and TCRdb retains in-frame clones only, with some absent. The sample includes approximately 150,000 clones, about three quarters of them seen just once. The sample is drawn from a study of cytomegalovirus exposure and HLA in healthy donors. Regarding the study as a whole: A list of roughly 180 TCR beta chains associated with cytomegalovirus was given. As was reported, the HLA-A and HLA-B alleles of most subjects were accurately predicted from TCR beta sequences.

The receptor was isolated from a man in his forties or fifties in good health and CMV-seronegative. The gene calls are TRBV6-5 and TRBJ2-2; D is uncertain. The sample consisted of PBMCs. The CDR3 loop reads CASSYSPKSNTGELFF. The CDR3 DNA follows: TGTGCCAGCAGTTACTCCCCTAAATCGAACACCGGGGAGCTGTTTTTT.